The clone carrying this T cell receptor beta chain has just a few counts. Its antigen remains unknown. The data were taken from a study of blood T cells in healthy people across ages. Notes on the study in general: Investigators viewed diversity estimates from one million T cells as underestimates, the study reported.

Primers used in a second PCR of about 7 to 12 cycles were a sample-barcoded 5' primer and a J-beta primer mix. A single record per CDR3 protein comes from TCRdb applying MiXCR to the 5' RACE reads. The sample consists of 730,000 or so distinct CDR3 sequences, around 46% of them appearing once. The draw of peripheral blood yielded around 10 milliliters from each donor. The sample consisted of blood. The clonotype was recovered from a woman between 55 and 75 years old in good health.

This CDR3 reads CASSWTVATNEKLFF. CDR3 sequence (DNA): TGCGCCAGCAGCTGGACAGTTGCAACTAATGAAAAACTGTTTTTT. The chain has TRBV5-1 and TRBJ1-4, with D perhaps TRBD1 (6 bases). V dropped 3 bases and J dropped 0 bases, with 9 bases sitting between them. The CDR3 has 15 amino acids. Germline CDR1 and CDR2: SGHRS and YFSETQ.